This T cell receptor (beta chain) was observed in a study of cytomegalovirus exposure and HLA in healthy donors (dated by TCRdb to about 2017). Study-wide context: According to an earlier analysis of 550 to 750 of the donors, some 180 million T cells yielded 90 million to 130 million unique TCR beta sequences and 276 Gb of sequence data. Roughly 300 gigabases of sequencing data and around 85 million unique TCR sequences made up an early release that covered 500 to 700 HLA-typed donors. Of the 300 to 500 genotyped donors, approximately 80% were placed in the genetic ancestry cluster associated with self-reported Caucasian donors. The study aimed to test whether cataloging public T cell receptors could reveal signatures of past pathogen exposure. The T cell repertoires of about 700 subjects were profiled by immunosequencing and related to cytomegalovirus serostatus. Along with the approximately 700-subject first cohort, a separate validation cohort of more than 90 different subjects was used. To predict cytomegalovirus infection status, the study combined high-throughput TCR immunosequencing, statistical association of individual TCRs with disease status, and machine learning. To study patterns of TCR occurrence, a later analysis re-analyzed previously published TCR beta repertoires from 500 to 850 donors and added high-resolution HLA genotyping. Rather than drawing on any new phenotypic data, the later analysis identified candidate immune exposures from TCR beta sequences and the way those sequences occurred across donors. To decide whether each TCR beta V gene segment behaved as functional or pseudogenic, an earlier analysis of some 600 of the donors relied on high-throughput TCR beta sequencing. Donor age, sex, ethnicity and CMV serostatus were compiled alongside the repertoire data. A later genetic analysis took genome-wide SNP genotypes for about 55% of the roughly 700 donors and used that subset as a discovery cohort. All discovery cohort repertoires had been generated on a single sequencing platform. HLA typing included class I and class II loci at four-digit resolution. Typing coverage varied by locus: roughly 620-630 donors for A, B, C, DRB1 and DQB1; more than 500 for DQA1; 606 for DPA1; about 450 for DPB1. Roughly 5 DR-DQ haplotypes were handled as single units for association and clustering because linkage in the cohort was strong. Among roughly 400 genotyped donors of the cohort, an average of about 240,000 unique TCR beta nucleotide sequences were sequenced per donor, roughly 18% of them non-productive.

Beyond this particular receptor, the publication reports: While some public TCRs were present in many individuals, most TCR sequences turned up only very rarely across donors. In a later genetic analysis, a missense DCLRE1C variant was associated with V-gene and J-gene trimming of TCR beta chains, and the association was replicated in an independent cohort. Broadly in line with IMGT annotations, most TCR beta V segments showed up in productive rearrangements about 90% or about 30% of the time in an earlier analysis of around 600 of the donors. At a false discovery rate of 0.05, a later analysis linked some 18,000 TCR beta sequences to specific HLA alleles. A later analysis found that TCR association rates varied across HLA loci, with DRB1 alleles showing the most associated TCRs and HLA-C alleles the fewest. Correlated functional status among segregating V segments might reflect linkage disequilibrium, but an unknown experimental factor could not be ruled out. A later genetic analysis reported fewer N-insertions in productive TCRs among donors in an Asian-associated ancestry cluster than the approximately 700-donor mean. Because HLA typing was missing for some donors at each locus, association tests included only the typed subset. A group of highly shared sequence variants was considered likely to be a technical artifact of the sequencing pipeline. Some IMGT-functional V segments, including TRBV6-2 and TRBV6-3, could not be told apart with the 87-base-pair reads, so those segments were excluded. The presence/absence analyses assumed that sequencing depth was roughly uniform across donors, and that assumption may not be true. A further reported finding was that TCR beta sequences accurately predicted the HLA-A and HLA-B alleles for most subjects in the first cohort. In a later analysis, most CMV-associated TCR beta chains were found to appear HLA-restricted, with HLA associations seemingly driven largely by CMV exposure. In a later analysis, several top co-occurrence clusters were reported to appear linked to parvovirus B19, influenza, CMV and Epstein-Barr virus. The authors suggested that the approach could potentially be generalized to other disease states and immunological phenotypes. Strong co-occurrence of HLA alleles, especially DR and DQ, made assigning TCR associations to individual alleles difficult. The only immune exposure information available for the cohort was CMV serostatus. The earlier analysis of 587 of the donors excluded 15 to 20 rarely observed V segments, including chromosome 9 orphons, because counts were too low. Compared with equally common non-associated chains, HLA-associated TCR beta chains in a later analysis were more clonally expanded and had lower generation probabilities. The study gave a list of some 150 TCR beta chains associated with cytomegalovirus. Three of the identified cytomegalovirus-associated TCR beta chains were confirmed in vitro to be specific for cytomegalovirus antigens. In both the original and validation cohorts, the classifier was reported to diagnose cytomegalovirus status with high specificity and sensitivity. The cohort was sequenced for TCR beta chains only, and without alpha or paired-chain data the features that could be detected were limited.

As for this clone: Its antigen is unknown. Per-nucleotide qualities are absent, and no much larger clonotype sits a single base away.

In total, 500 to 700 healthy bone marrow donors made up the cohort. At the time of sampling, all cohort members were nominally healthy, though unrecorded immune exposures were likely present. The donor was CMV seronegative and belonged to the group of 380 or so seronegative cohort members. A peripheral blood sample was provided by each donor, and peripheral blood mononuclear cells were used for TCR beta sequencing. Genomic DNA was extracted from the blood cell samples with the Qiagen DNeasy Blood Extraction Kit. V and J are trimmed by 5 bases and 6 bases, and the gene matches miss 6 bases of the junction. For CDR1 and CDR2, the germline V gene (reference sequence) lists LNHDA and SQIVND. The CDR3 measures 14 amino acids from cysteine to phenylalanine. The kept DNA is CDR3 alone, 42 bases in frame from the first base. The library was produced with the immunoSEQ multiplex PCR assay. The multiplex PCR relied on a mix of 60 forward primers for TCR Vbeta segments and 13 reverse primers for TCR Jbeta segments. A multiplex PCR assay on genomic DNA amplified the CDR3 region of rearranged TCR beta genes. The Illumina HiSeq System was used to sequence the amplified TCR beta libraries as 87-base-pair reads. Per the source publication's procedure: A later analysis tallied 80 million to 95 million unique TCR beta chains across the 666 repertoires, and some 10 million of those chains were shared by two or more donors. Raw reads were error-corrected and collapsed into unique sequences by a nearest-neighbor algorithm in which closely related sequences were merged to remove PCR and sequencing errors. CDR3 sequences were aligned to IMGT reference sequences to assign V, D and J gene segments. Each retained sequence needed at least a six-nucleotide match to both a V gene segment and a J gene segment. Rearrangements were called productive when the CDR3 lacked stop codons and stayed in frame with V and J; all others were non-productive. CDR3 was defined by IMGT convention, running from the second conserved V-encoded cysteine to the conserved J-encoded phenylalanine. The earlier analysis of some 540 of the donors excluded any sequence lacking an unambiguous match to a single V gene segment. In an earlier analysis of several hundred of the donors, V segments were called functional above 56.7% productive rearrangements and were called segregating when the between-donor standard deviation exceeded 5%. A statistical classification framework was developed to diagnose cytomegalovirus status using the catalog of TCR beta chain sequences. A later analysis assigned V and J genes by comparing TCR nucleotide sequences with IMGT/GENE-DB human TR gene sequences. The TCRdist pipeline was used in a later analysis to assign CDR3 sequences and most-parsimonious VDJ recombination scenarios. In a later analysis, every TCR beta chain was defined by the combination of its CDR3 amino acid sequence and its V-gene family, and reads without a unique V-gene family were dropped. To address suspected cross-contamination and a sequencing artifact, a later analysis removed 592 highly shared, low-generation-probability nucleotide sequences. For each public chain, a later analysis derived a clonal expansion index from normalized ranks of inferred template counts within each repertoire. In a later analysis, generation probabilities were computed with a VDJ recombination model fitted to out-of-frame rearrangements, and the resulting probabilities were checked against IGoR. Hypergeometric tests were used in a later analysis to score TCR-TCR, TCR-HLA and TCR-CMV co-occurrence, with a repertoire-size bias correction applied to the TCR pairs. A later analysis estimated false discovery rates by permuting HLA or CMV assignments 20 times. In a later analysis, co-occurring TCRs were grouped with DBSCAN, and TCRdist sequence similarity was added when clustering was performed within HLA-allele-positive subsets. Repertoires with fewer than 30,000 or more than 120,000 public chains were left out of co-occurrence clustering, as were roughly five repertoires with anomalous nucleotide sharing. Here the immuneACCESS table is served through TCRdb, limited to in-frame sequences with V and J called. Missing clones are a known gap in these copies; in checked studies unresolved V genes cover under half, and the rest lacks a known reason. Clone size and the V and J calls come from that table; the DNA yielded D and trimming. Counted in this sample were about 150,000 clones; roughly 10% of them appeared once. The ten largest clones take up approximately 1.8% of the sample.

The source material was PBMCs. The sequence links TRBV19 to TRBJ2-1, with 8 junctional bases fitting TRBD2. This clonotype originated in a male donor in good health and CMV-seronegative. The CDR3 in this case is CASSQSSGSNEQFF. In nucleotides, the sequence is TGTGCCAGTAGTCAGTCTAGCGGGTCCAATGAGCAGTTCTTC. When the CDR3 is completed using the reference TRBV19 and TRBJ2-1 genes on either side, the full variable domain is DGGITQSPKYLFRKEGQNVTLSCEQNLNHDAMYWYRQDPGQGLRLIYYSQIVNDFQKGDIAEGYSVSREKKESFPLTVTSAQKNPTAFYLCASSQSSGSNEQFFGPGTRLTVL.